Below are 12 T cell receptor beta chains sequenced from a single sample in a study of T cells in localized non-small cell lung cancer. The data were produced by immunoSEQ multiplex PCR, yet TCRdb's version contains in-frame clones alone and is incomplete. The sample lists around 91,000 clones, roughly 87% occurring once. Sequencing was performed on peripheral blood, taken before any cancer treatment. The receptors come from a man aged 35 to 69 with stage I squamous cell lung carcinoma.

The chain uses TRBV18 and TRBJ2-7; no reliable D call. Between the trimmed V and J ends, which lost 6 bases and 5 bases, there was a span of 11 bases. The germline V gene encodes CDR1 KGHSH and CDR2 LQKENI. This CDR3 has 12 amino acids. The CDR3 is CASSLFTDEQYF. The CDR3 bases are TGTGCCAGCTCCCTGTTCACAGACGAGCAGTACTTC.

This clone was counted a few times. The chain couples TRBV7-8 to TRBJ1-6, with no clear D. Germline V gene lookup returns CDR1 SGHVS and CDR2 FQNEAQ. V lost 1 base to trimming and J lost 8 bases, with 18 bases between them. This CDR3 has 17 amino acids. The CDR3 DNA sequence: TGTGCCAGCAGCTTAGGGGCGGGCCCCCCGGTAGATTCACCCCTCCACTTT. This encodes CASSLGAGPPVDSPLHF.

In DNA, the CDR3 is TGTGCCAGCAGCCCTAGCCAGGGGTACTACGAGCAGTACTTC. This gives the protein CASSPSQGYYEQYF. The chain combines TRBV7-6 with TRBJ2-7; possible D gene TRBD1, 6 bases. Germline values: CDR1 SGHVS, CDR2 FNYEAQ. V was clipped by 5 bases and J by 3 bases, with 14 bases between them. The CDR3 covers 14 residues.

CDR3 bases: TGTGCCAGTAGTCCTCAAGCGGGGGGTCACAATGAGCAGTTCTTC. Protein: CASSPQAGGHNEQFF. The J gene is TRBJ2-1, the V gene TRBV19; 9 bases fit TRBD2. Per the germline V gene, CDR1 is LNHDA and CDR2 is SQIVND (reference sequence). CDR3 length: 15 amino acids. With 5 bases clipped from V and 5 bases from J, the junction kept 7 bases outside the gene matches.

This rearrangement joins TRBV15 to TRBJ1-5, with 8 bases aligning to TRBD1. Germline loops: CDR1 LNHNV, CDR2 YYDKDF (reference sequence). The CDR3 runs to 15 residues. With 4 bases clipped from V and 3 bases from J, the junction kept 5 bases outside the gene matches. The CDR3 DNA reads TGTGCCACCAGCACTGGACAGGGCAACAATCAGCCCCAGCATTTT. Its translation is CATSTGQGNNQPQHF.

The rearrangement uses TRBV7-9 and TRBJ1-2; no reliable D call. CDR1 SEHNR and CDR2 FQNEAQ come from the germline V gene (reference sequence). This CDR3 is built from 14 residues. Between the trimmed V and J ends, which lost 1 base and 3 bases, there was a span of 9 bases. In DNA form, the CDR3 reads TGTGCCAGCAGCTTAGTAGAGGGATACTATGGCTACACCTTC. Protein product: CASSLVEGYYGYTF. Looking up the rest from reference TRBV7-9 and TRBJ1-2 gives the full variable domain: DTGVSQNPRHKITKRGQNVTFRCDPISEHNRLYWYRQTLGQGPEFLTYFQNEAQLEKSRLLSDRFSAERPKGSFSTLEIQRTEQGDSAMYLCASSLVEGYYGYTFGSGTRLTVV.

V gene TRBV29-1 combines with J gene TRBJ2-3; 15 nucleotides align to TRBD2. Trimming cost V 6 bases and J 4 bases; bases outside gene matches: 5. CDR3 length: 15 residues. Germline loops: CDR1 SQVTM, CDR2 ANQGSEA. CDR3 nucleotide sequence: TGCAGCGTCGACAGGACTAGCGGGGGGGCAGATACGCAGTATTTT. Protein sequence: CSVDRTSGGADTQYF.

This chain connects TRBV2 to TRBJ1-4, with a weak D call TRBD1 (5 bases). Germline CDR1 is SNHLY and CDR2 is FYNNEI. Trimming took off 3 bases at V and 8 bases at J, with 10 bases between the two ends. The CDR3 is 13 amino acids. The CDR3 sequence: CASSDREYEKLFF. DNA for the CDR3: TGTGCCAGCAGTGACAGGGAGTACGAAAAACTGTTTTTT.

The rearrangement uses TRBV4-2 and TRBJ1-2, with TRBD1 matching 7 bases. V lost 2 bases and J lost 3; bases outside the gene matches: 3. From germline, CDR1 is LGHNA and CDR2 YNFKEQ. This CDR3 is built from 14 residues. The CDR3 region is CASSQRGQDYGYTF. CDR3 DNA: TGTGCCAGCAGCCAACGAGGACAGGACTATGGCTACACCTTC.

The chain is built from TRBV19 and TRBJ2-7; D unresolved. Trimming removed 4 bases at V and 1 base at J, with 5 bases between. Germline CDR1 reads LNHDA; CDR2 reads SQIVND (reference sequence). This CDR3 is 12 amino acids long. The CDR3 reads CASSTSSYEQYF. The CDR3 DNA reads TGTGCCAGTAGTACGAGTTCCTACGAGCAGTACTTC.

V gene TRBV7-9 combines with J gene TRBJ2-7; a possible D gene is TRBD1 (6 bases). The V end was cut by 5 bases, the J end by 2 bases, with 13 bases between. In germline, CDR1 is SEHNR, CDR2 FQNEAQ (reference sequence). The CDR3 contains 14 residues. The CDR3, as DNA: TGTGCCAGCAGCCACCGGGACAAGACCTACGAGCAGTACTTC. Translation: CASSHRDKTYEQYF. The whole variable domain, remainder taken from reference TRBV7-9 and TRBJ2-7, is DTGVSQNPRHKITKRGQNVTFRCDPISEHNRLYWYRQTLGQGPEFLTYFQNEAQLEKSRLLSDRFSAERPKGSFSTLEIQRTEQGDSAMYLCASSHRDKTYEQYFGPGTRLTVT.

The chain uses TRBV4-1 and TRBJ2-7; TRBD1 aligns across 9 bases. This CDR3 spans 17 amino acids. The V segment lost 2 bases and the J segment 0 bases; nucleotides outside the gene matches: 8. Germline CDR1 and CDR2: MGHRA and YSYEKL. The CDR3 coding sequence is TGCGCCAGCAGCCAATGGGGGAGGGGACAGGGCTCCTACGAGCAGTACTTC. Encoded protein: CASSQWGRGQGSYEQYF.